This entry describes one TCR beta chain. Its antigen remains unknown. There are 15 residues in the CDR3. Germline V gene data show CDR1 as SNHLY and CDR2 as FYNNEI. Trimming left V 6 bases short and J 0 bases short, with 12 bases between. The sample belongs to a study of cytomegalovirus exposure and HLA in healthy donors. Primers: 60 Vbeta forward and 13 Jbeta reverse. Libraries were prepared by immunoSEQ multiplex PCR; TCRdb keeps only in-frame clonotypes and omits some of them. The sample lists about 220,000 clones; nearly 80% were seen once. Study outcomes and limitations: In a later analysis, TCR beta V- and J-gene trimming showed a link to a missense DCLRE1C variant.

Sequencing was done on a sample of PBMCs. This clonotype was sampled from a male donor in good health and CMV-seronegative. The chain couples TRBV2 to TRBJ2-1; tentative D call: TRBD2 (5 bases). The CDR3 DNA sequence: TGTGCCAGCAGCCCGGGAATCAGCTCCTACAATGAGCAGTTCTTC. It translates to CASSPGISSYNEQFF.